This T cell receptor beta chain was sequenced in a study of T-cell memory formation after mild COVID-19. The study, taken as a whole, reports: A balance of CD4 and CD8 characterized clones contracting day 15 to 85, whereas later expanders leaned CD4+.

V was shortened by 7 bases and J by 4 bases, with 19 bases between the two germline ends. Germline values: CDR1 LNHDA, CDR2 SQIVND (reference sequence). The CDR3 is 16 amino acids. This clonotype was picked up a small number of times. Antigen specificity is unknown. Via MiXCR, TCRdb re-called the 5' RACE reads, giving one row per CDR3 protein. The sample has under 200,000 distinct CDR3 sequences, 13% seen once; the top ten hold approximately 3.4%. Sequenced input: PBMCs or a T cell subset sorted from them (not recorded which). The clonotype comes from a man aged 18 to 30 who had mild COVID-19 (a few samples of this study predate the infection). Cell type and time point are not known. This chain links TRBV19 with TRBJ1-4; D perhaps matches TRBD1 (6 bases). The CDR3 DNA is TGTGCCAGTACAACCACGGACAGCGTACTTAATGAAAAACTGTTTTTT. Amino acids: CASTTTDSVLNEKLFF.